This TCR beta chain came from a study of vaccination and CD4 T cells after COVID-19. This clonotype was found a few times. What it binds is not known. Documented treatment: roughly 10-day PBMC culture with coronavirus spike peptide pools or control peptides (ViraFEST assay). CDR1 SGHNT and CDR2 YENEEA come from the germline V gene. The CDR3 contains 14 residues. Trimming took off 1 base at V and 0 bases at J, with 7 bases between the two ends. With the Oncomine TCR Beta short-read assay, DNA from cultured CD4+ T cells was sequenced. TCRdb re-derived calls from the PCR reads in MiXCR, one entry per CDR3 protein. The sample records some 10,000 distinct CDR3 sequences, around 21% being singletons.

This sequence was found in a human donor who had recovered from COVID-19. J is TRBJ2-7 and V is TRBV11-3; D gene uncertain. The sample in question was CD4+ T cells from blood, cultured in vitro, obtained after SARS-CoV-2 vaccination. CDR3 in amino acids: CASSLGGSSYEQYF. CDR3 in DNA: TGTGCCAGCAGCTTAGGGGGAAGCTCCTACGAGCAGTACTTC.